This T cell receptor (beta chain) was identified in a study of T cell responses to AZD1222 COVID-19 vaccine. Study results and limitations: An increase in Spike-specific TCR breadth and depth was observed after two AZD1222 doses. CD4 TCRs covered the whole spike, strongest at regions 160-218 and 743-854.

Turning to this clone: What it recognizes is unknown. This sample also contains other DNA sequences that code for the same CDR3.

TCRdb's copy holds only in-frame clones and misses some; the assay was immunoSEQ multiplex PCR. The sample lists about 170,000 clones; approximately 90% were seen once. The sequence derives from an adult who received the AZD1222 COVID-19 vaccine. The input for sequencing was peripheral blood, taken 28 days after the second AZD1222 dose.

The CDR3: CAWGLAGETQYF. CDR3 sequence (DNA): TGTGCCTGGGGACTAGCAGGGGAGACCCAGTACTTC. V and J are TRBV30 and TRBJ2-5; 8 bases line up with TRBD2. After removal of 5 bases from V and 5 bases from J, the junction contained 4 bases not matched to a gene. Germline-derived CDR1 and CDR2 are GTSNPN and SVGIG (reference sequence). CDR3 length: 12 amino acids.